This TCR beta chain was identified during a study of T cell changes during pregnancy in multiple sclerosis. Sequencing was performed with immunoSEQ multiplex PCR; in TCRdb, only in-frame clones are kept and a portion is missing. In the table there are tens of thousands of clones, about 89% of which are singletons. The CDR3 is 14 residues long. Germline V gene lookup returns CDR1 SGDLS and CDR2 YYNGEE. V was trimmed by 4 bases and J by 0 bases, leaving 8 bases between them. Sequenced material: CD8+ T cells from peripheral blood mononuclear cells, taken in the first trimester of pregnancy. This TCR was sampled from a female donor in good health, enrolled as a control in a pregnancy study. The J gene is TRBJ1-5, the V gene TRBV9; no firm D call. The chain's CDR3 is CASSPRSSNQPQHF. The CDR3 DNA reads as TGTGCCAGCAGCCCTCGGTCTAGCAATCAGCCCCAGCATTTT.